This entry concerns a single TCR beta chain. The clone's antigen remains unknown. No much larger clone exists at a distance of one base, and base qualities are not known. Read against the paper, the sample's time point label means: blood 4 weeks post-SBRT, at nephrectomy. The intended sense of this specimen's treatment or condition label: 15 Gy SBRT to primary tumor, nephrectomy 4 weeks later. The samples were obtained from a clinical trial, where primary renal cell carcinomas were treated with 15 Gy stereotactic body radiation therapy and then removed by nephrectomy 4 weeks afterward. To track tumor-enriched clonotypes, serial peripheral blood was sampled from radiation-treated patients at baseline and at 2 weeks and 4 weeks after SBRT. Every patient's renal cell carcinoma showed clear cell pathology. The QIAamp DNA Blood Mini Kit (Qiagen) was used to prepare genomic DNA for TCR sequencing. Samples were included in the analyses only if all quality control checks were passed.

The data were taken from a study of radiation and T cells in renal cell carcinoma (dated by TCRdb to the early 2020s). For context, the study as a whole: In total, roughly 53 samples underwent TCR beta sequencing: around 26 tumors plus 27 peripheral blood samples. The last blood draw occurred 4 weeks after radiation, at the same time as nephrectomy. Across all 50 or so samples, around 4,000,000 unique CDR3 nucleotide sequences, encoding 2.5 million to 3 million unique CDR3 amino acid sequences, were identified. Study-wide conclusions, independent of this receptor: An increase in top tumor clonotypes in blood was observed from baseline to 2 weeks post-radiation, followed by contraction by 4 weeks, which was taken to suggest transient expansion of tumor-resident clones. The single-armed trial design could not address effects of radiation dose or scheduling on the TCR repertoire. Changes in the blood repertoire were not tracked past 4 weeks after treatment. Because pretreatment tumor biopsies were not available, the baseline intratumoral presence of clonotypes could not be determined.

Following the manufacturer's recommendations, the immunoSEQ kit was used to generate TCR beta libraries from genomic DNA. To prepare libraries, a first multiplex PCR with proprietary primers was run, followed by a second PCR that added unique barcodes, and a bead cleanup was done after each round. Each sample batch included a kit-provided positive control reaction and a negative control reaction. The final libraries were assessed on an Agilent 4200 TapeStation D1000 ScreenTape, pooled by volume, and quantified by qPCR. Sequencing ran on an Illumina NextSeq500 with a MidOutput 150-cycle cartridge, using 156 Read1 and 15 Index1 cycles with kit custom primers. The pooled library was loaded at approximately 1 pM with an approximately 18% PhiX control spike-in. As for the original processing: The vendor-processed data were analyzed in R, and a clonotype was defined as all T cells that share the same CDR3 nucleotide sequence. For clone abundance analyses, frequencies were normalized to the 10,000 most abundant clones per sample. Public T cell clones, which averaged fewer than five per sample, were excluded before analysis. Tumor-enriched and baseline blood-enriched clonotypes were defined by at least a 32-fold difference in abundance between compartments. A beta-binomial differential abundance model was applied to find clonotypes that expanded or contracted between blood time points. The Baroni-Urbani and Buser coefficient was used to measure tumor-blood repertoire similarity, and groups were compared with two-tailed Wilcoxon tests in R. The table comes from immuneACCESS by way of TCRdb, which keeps in-frame sequences with V and J called. Part of the clones is missing from these tables; in studies checked, under half for an unresolved V gene and the rest for unknown reasons. That table is the source of V, J and clone size, and D and trimming were worked out from the DNA. The sample yields approximately 85,000 clones; about 88% were counted once. Nearly 6% of the sample belongs to the ten largest clones.

The germline V end is reduced by 5 bases and the J end by 10 bases; junction bases left unmatched: 4. Spanning cysteine to phenylalanine, the CDR3 consists of 12 amino acids. Only the CDR3 portion is preserved as DNA: 36 bases, with reading frame beginning at the first base. For CDR1 and CDR2, the germline V gene lists SGHTA and FQGTGA. The receptor was isolated from a woman in her sixties or seventies with renal cell carcinoma. This material consisted of blood, taken from a patient whose treatment included radiotherapy and nephrectomy. The chain links TRBV7-3 with TRBJ1-2; 10 central nucleotides agree with TRBD1. The CDR3 region reads CASSPDRGYYTF. The nucleotide sequence reads TGTGCCAGCAGCCCGGACAGGGGGTACTACACCTTC.